A single sample is the source of the 20 T cell receptor beta chains below, sequenced in a study of cytomegalovirus exposure and HLA in healthy donors. PCR used 60 Vbeta primers and 13 Jbeta primers. TCRdb keeps only in-frame clones here, not all; method: immunoSEQ multiplex PCR. The sample holds tens of thousands of clones, approximately 87% seen once. Sequencing was performed on PBMCs. These receptors all stem from a boy aged 5-17 years in good health and CMV-seronegative.

CDR3 sequence reads: CASSFLGGGTGELFF. The CDR3 DNA is TGTGCCAGCAGCTTCCTCGGGGGGGGGACCGGGGAGCTGTTTTTT. This rearrangement joins TRBV11-2 to TRBJ2-2; 8 nucleotides agree with TRBD2. V was clipped by 3 bases and J by 5 bases; unmatched bases: 5. Germline CDR1 is SGHAT and CDR2 is FQNNGV. The CDR3 totals 15 residues.

The chain employs TRBV4-1 and TRBJ2-7; no clear D. Trimming cost V 1 base and J 6 bases, with 22 bases left between them. This CDR3 contains 17 residues. Germline V gene sequence: CDR1 MGHRA, CDR2 YSYEKL. The CDR3 loop is CASSQGSFEVNRGEQYF. DNA of the CDR3: TGCGCCAGCAGCCAAGGGTCGTTCGAAGTTAATCGAGGCGAGCAGTACTTC.

The chain recombines TRBV4-1 with TRBJ2-2, with D possibly matching TRBD2 (5 bases). In germline, CDR1 is MGHRA, CDR2 YSYEKL. This CDR3 is 16 amino acids long. V lost 0 bases and J 4 bases, leaving 12 bases between the germline ends. The CDR3 loop is CASSQDGGGGTGELFF. CDR3 in DNA: TGCGCCAGCAGCCAAGATGGTGGAGGCGGCACCGGGGAGCTGTTTTTT.

This rearrangement joins TRBV6-5 to TRBJ1-2; D is possibly TRBD1 (6 bases). V dropped 5 bases and J dropped 2 bases, with 12 bases sitting between them. The CDR3 is 14 residues long. In germline, CDR1 is MNHEY, CDR2 SVGAGI. CDR3 protein: CASSTTGINYGYTF. Written as DNA, the CDR3 is TGTGCCAGCAGTACGACAGGTATAAACTATGGCTACACCTTC.

The chain joins TRBV7-3 to TRBJ1-2; 9 nucleotides match TRBD1. The CDR3 is 13 residues long. From germline, CDR1 is SGHTA and CDR2 FQGTGA. With 4 bases clipped from V and 7 bases from J, the junction kept 4 bases outside the gene matches. CDR3 DNA sequence: TGTGCCAGCAGCTCGGGACAGGGAGGTGGCTACACCTTC. Encoded protein: CASSSGQGGGYTF.

The chain is built from TRBV28 and TRBJ2-7; TRBD1 is a possible D gene (5 bases). The ends were cut back, 4 bases at V and 4 bases at J, with 5 bases in the middle. Per germline, CDR1 MDHEN and CDR2 SYDVKM. CDR3 length equals 11 residues. As DNA, the CDR3 is TGTGCCAGCAGTTCAGGGTACGAGCAGTACTTC. Translation gives CASSSGYEQYF. Full variable domain (remainder filled in from reference TRBV28 and TRBJ2-7): DVKVTQSSRYLVKRTGEKVFLECVQDMDHENMFWYRQDPGLGLRLIYFSYDVKMKEKGDIPEGYSVSREKKERFSLILESASTNQTSMYLCASSSGYEQYFGPGTRLTVT.

In this sample, this clone turned up a few times. This chain joins TRBV7-8 and TRBJ2-1; the match to TRBD2 covers 9 bases. The CDR3 is 16 amino acids. Trimming at V came to 5 bases and at J to 0 bases, leaving 5 bases not matched to a gene. CDR1 is SGHVS, CDR2 FQNEAQ, per germline. The CDR3 DNA follows: TGTGCCAGCAGCACTCCGCGGGGGGGCTCCTACAATGAGCAGTTCTTC. It encodes CASSTPRGGSYNEQFF.

This clone was counted a single time. Written as DNA, the CDR3 is TGTGCCAGCAGCTTGGGACAGGGGGCTTTGAACACTGAAGCTTTCTTT. This sequence encodes CASSLGQGALNTEAFF. This chain joins TRBV5-4 and TRBJ1-1; TRBD1 agrees at 10 bases. Per the germline V gene, CDR1 is SGHNT and CDR2 is YYREEE (reference sequence). The V segment lost 0 bases and the J segment 0 bases; nucleotides outside the gene matches: 2. The CDR3 spans 16 residues.

The chain links TRBV13 to TRBJ2-7, with 7 bases aligning to TRBD2. The CDR3 runs 13 residues. The junction had 4 bases not matched to a gene; V was cut back by 5 bases and J by 3 bases. Germline CDR1 and CDR2: PRHDT and FYEKMQ (reference sequence). The CDR3 spells CASSPGRHYEQYF. The CDR3 DNA reads TGTGCCAGCAGCCCCGGGAGGCACTACGAGCAGTACTTC.

The chain recombines TRBV7-9 with TRBJ1-2, with a tentative D call TRBD1 (5 bases). This CDR3 spans 12 amino acids. Trimming removed 5 bases from V and 4 bases from J, with 8 bases in between. In germline, CDR1 is SEHNR, CDR2 FQNEAQ (reference sequence). CDR3 in DNA: TGTGCCAGCAGCGGGGACTCCTATGGCTACACCTTC. This encodes CASSGDSYGYTF.

V gene TRBV28 combines with J gene TRBJ1-2, with D unresolved. The CDR3 consists of 14 residues. The V gene's germline CDR1 is MDHEN and CDR2 SYDVKM. Trimming took 6 bases from V and 2 from J, leaving 13 bases between them. CDR3 DNA sequence: TGTGCCAGCAGCCCCCCCCGAGAGAACTATGGCTACACCTTC. This encodes CASSPPRENYGYTF.

With regard to this clone: The junction and the germline gene differ at one end; a read error may be behind it. V and J are TRBV7-9 and TRBJ1-1; D unresolved. This CDR3 is 12 amino acids long. CDR1 SEHNR and CDR2 FQNEAQ come from the germline V gene (reference sequence). CDR3 bases: TGTTCCAGCAGCTTATCCCGGGTTAGAGCTTTCTTT. It is translated as CSSSLSRVRAFF.

V gene TRBV5-1 combines with J gene TRBJ2-7, with 8 nucleotides matching TRBD1. V shed 4 bases, J shed 4 bases, and the junction held 16 bases outside the gene matches. The CDR3 sequence is 17 residues long. From germline, CDR1 is SGHRS and CDR2 YFSETQ. Written as DNA, the CDR3 is TGCGCCAGCAGCGATGGCCCCGGACAGGGTAGTAAATACGAGCAGTACTTC. Translation: CASSDGPGQGSKYEQYF.

The chain combines TRBV10-3 with TRBJ2-7; D gene ambiguous. Germline lookup yields CDR1 ENHRY and CDR2 SYGVKD. The CDR3 is 13 amino acids. Trimming took 6 bases from V and 2 from J, leaving 11 bases between them. CDR3 region: CAIRGSQPYEQYF. The CDR3 DNA is TGTGCCATCAGGGGCAGCCAGCCCTACGAGCAGTACTTC.

The chain carries TRBV4-3 and TRBJ2-5; 11 nucleotides line up with TRBD1. The CDR3 spans 16 residues. V gave up 3 bases and J gave up 4 bases; unmatched junction bases: 7. Germline V gene data show CDR1 as LGHNA and CDR2 as YSLEER. The CDR3: CASSQRPGQGGETQYF. The CDR3 nucleotides are TGCGCCAGCAGCCAGCGCCCGGGACAGGGGGGAGAGACCCAGTACTTC.

This clone was counted a few times. Other nucleotide sequences from this sample produce the same CDR3. CDR3 protein: CASSPNSYNSPLHF. The CDR3 DNA follows: TGTGCCAGCAGTCCCAACTCCTATAATTCACCCCTCCACTTT. V gene TRBV2 combines with J gene TRBJ1-6, with no clear D. The CDR3 runs to 14 residues. CDR1 is SNHLY and CDR2 is FYNNEI in the germline V gene. The ends were cut back, 5 bases at V and 0 bases at J, with 5 bases in the middle.

The chain couples TRBV9 to TRBJ1-3, with D perhaps matching TRBD1 (6 bases). The CDR3 loop spans 14 amino acids. V dropped 4 bases and J dropped 2 bases, with 10 bases sitting between them. The V gene's germline CDR1 is SGDLS and CDR2 YYNGEE. CDR3 protein: CASSRTVPGNTIYF. CDR3 coding DNA: TGTGCCAGCAGCCGGACAGTCCCTGGAAACACCATATATTTT. Variable domain in full (rest from reference TRBV9 and TRBJ1-3): DSGVTQTPKHLITATGQRVTLRCSPRSGDLSVYWYQQSLDQGLQFLIQYYNGEERAKGNILERFSAQQFPDLHSELNLSSLELGDSALYFCASSRTVPGNTIYFGEGSWLTVV.

V is TRBV5-1 and J is TRBJ2-5; D gene uncertain. The CDR3 runs 12 residues. V dropped 0 bases and J dropped 5 bases, with 5 bases sitting between them. Germline CDR1 is SGHRS and CDR2 is YFSETQ. CDR3: CASSLVEETQYF. CDR3 DNA sequence: TGCGCCAGCAGCTTGGTAGAGGAGACCCAGTACTTC.

The rearrangement joins TRBV6-1 to TRBJ1-1, with D maybe TRBD1 (5 bases). Germline CDR1 and CDR2: MNHNS and SASEGT. CDR3 length: 14 amino acids. V was pared by 2 bases and J by 2 bases, with 9 bases between. The CDR3 reads CASSEHQGNTEAFF. The CDR3 coding sequence is TGTGCCAGCAGTGAACACCAGGGTAACACTGAAGCTTTCTTT.

Worth noting for this clone: Sequence at one end of the junction differs from germline and may be a read error. The CDR3: CAGSYTGGADTQYF. CDR3 DNA: TGTGCCGGCAGTTACACGGGCGGGGCAGATACGCAGTATTTT. This chain connects TRBV6-5 to TRBJ2-3; a weak D match, TRBD2 (6 bases). This CDR3 contains 14 residues. Per germline, CDR1 MNHEY and CDR2 SVGAGI.